These T cell receptor beta chains were read from a single sample in a study of shared clonotypes between healthy human individuals. TCRdb's copy holds only in-frame clones and misses some; the assay was immunoSEQ multiplex PCR. This sample carries 2,500,000 or so clones, 85% to 95% of them seen once, and the ten largest clones take 0.3% to 0.4%. Sequences were obtained from naive CD4+ T cells from PBMCs. The origin of the receptors is a young man in good health. Some clones in this sample may be carry-over from other donors' samples. Each CDR3 is given with its conserved first and last residue. The D gene is left open where the match is weak. A clone size is listed for some rows: how often the clone was seen (once, few, many), or a class if it is expanded.

CDR3nt: TGTGCCAGCAGAGGACAGGGAATTTTTGGACAGCCCCAGCATTTT
CDR3aa: CASRGQGIFGQPQHF
v_gene: TRBV28
abundance: once
j_gene: TRBJ1-5
d_gene: TRBD1

CDR3nt: TGCGCCAGCAGTGAGAGTAAAGGGTTCTACTATGGCTACACCTTC
CDR3aa: CASSESKGFYYGYTF
v_gene: TRBV10-2
abundance: -
j_gene: TRBJ1-2
d_gene: -

CDR3nt: TGTGCCAGCAGTTACTCGGGGACTAGCGGGAGGCAAGAGCAGTACTTC
CDR3aa: CASSYSGTSGRQEQYF
v_gene: TRBV6-5
abundance: -
j_gene: TRBJ2-5
d_gene: TRBD2

CDR3nt: TGTGCCAGCAGCCCCCGGAGAGGCTACGAGCAGTACTTC
CDR3aa: CASSPRRGYEQYF
v_gene: TRBV7-2
abundance: once
j_gene: TRBJ2-7
d_gene: -

CDR3nt: TGTGCCAGCAGCCCGCGACTAGCGGGACAAAGCACAGATACGCAGTATTTT
CDR3aa: CASSPRLAGQSTDTQYF
v_gene: TRBV11-2
abundance: -
j_gene: TRBJ2-3
d_gene: TRBD2

CDR3nt: TGTGCCAGCAGCTTAACAGGGACTAGCAAACTCTACGAGCAGTACTTC
CDR3aa: CASSLTGTSKLYEQYF
v_gene: TRBV7-3
abundance: -
j_gene: TRBJ2-7
d_gene: TRBD2

CDR3nt: TGTGCTAGTGGTTCTTGGGGCCGCACTGAAGCTTTCTTT
CDR3aa: CASGSWGRTEAFF
v_gene: TRBV12-5
abundance: -
j_gene: TRBJ1-1
d_gene: -

CDR3nt: TGTGCCAGCTCACTGCGGACTAGCGGGGAGACCCAGTACTTC
CDR3aa: CASSLRTSGETQYF
v_gene: TRBV18
abundance: -
j_gene: TRBJ2-5
d_gene: TRBD2

CDR3nt: TGTGCCAGCTCACCCCTGACAGGGGGTTACTCTGGAAACACCATATATTTT
CDR3aa: CASSPLTGGYSGNTIYF
v_gene: TRBV18
abundance: -
j_gene: TRBJ1-3
d_gene: TRBD1

CDR3nt: TGCAGCGTTTCCGGGAGGGCCTACAATGAGCAGTTCTTC
CDR3aa: CSVSGRAYNEQFF
v_gene: TRBV29-1
abundance: once
j_gene: TRBJ2-1
d_gene: TRBD2

CDR3nt: TGCGCCAGCAGCCAACTCCCGTCCCAGGGGATTGAGCAGTACTTC
CDR3aa: CASSQLPSQGIEQYF
v_gene: TRBV5-1
abundance: once
j_gene: TRBJ2-7
d_gene: -

CDR3nt: TGTGCCAGCAGTAGCGGGGCGTATGGCTACACCTTC
CDR3aa: CASSSGAYGYTF
v_gene: TRBV28
abundance: -
j_gene: TRBJ1-2
d_gene: -

CDR3nt: TGCGCCAGCAGCTTGAGGCCAGGGGGCGGCGGGGGCCTCTACGAGCAGTACTTC
CDR3aa: CASSLRPGGGGGLYEQYF
v_gene: TRBV5-1
abundance: -
j_gene: TRBJ2-7
d_gene: -

CDR3nt: TGTGCCAGCTCACCAAATGGACAGCAAGAGACCCAGTACTTC
CDR3aa: CASSPNGQQETQYF
v_gene: TRBV18
abundance: -
j_gene: TRBJ2-5
d_gene: -

CDR3nt: TGTGCCAGCAGCTTAACGTTAGGGACCTCCGACGAGCAGTACTTC
CDR3aa: CASSLTLGTSDEQYF
v_gene: TRBV7-8
abundance: -
j_gene: TRBJ2-7
d_gene: -